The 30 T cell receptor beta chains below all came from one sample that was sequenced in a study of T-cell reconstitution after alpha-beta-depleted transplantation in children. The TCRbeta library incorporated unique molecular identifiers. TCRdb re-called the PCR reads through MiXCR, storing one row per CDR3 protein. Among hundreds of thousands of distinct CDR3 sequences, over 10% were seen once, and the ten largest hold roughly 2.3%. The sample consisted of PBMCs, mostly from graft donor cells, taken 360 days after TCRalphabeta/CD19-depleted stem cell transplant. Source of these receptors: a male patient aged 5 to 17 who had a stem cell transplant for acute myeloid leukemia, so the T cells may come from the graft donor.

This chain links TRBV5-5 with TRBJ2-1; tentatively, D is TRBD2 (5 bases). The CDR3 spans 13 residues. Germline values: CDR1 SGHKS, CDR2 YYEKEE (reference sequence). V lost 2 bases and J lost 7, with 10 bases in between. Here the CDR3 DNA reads TGTGCCAGCAGCTTTGAGGGCCGGAATGAGCAGTTCTTC. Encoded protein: CASSFEGRNEQFF.

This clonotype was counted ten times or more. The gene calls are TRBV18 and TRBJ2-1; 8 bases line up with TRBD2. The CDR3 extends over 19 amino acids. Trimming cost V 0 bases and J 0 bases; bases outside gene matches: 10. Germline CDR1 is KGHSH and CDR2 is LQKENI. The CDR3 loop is CASSPPWREAWSSYNEQFF. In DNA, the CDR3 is TGTGCCAGCTCACCACCCTGGCGGGAGGCCTGGAGCTCCTACAATGAGCAGTTCTTC.

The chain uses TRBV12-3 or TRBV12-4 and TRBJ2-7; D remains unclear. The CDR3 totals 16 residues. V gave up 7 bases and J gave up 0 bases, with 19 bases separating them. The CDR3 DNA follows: TGTGCCAGCAAGTCAAGATCGGACCCTCCCTCCTACGAGCAGTACTTC. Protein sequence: CASKSRSDPPSYEQYF.

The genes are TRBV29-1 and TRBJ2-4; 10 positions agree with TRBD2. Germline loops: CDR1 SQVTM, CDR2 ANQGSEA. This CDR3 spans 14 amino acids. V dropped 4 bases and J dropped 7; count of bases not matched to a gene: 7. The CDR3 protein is CSVGVAGGLNIQYF. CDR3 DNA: TGCAGCGTTGGTGTAGCGGGAGGTCTCAACATTCAGTACTTC.

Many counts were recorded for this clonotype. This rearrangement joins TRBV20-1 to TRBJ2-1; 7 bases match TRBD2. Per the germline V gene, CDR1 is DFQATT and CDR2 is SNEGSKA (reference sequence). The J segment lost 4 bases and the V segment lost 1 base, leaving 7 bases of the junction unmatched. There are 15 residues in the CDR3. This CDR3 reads CSARGTAGVYNEQFF. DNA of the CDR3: TGCAGTGCTAGAGGGACTGCGGGAGTATACAATGAGCAGTTCTTC.

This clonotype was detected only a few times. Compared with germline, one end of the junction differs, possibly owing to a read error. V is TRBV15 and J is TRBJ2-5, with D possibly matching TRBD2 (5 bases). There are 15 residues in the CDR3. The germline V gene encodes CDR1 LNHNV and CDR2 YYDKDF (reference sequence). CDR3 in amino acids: CATSHREPGWLTWNF. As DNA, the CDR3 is TGTGCCACCAGCCACCGGGAACCGGGTTGGCTAACCTGGAACTTC.

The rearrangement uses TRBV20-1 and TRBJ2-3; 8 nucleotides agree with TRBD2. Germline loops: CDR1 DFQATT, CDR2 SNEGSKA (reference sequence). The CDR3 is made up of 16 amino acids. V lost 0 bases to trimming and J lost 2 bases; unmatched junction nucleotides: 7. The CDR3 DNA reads TGCAGTGCTAGAGATAGAGCGGGAGCCGCCACAGATACGCAGTATTTT. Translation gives CSARDRAGAATDTQYF.

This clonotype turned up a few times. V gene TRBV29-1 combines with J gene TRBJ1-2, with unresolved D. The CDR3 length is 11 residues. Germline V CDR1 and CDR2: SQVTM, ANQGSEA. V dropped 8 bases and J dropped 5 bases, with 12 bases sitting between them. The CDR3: CSIWEDYGYTF. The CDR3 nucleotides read TGCAGCATCTGGGAGGATTATGGCTACACCTTC. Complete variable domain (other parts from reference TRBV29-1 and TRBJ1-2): SAVISQKPSRDICQRGTSLTIQCQVDSQVTMMFWYRQQPGQSLTLIATANQGSEATYESGFVIDKFPISRPNLTFSTLTVSNMSPEDSSIYLCSIWEDYGYTFGSGTRLTVV.

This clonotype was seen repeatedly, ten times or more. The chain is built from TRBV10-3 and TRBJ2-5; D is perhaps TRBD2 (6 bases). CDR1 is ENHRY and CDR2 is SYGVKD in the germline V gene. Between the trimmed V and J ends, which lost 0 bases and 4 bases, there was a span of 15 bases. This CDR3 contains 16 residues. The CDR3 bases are TGTGCCATCAGTGAGTCGATACTACGAGCGGGAGAGACCCAGTACTTC. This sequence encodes CAISESILRAGETQYF.

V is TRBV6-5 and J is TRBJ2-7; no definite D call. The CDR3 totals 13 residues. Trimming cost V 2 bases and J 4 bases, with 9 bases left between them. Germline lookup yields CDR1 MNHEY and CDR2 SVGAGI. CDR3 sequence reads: CASSYRDAYEQYF. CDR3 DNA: TGTGCCAGCAGTTACAGGGATGCTTACGAGCAGTACTTC.

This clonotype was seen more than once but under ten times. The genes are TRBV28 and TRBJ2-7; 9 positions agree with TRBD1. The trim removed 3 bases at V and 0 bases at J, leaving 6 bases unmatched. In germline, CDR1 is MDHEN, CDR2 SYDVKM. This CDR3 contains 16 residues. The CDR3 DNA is TGTGCCAGCAGTTTCATACAGGGGGCAATCTCCTACGAGCAGTACTTC. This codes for CASSFIQGAISYEQYF.

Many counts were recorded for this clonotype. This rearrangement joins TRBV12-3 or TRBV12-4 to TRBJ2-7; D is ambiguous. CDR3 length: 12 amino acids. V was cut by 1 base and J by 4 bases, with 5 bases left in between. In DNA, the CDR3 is TGTGCCAGCAGTTTAGAAAGATACGAGCAGTACTTC. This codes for CASSLERYEQYF.

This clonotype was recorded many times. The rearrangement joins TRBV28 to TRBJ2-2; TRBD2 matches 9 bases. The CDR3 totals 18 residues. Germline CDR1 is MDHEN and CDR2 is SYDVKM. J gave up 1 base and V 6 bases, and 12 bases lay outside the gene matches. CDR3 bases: TGTGCCAGCAGACTGTCGGCTAGCGGGAAAAGGAACACCGGGGAGCTGTTTTTT. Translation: CASRLSASGKRNTGELFF.

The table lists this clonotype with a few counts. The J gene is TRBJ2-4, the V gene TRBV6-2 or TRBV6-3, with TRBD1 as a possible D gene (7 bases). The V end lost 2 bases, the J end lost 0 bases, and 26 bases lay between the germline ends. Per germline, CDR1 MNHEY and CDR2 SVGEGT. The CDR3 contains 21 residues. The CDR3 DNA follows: TGTGCCAGCAGTTACGGGAGGTCCGGGGGACAGCCTAACATAGCCAAAAACATTCAGTACTTC. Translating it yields CASSYGRSGGQPNIAKNIQYF.

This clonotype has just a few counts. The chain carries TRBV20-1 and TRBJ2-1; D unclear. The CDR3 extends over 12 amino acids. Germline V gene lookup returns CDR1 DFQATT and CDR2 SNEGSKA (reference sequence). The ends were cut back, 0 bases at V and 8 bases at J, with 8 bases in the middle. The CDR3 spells CSARDRPDEQFF. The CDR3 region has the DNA TGCAGTGCTAGAGATCGGCCGGATGAGCAGTTCTTC.

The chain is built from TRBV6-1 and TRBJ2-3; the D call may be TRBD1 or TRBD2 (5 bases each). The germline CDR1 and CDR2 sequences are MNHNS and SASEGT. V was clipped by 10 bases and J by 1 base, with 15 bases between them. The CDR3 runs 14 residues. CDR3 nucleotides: TGTGCCACCGGGACGCCACTGCGCACAGATACGCAGTATTTT. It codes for CATGTPLRTDTQYF.

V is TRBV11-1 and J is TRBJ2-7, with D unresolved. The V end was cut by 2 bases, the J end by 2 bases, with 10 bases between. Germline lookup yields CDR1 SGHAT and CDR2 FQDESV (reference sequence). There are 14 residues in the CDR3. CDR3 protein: CASSLSDQTYEQYF. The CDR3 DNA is TGTGCCAGCAGCTTATCGGACCAAACCTACGAGCAGTACTTC.

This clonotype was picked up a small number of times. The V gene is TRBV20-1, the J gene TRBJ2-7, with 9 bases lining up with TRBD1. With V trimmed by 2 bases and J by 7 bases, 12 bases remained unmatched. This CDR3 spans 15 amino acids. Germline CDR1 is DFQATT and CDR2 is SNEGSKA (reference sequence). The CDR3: CSARFTGTGTPEQYF. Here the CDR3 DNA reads TGCAGTGCTAGATTTACCGGGACAGGGACACCGGAGCAGTACTTC.

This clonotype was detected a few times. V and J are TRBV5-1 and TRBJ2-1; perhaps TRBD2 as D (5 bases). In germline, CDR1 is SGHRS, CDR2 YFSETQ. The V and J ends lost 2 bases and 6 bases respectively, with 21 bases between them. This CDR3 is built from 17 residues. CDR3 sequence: CASSFSFPGSGFNEQFF. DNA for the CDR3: TGCGCCAGCAGCTTCTCTTTTCCGGGATCTGGCTTCAATGAGCAGTTCTTC.

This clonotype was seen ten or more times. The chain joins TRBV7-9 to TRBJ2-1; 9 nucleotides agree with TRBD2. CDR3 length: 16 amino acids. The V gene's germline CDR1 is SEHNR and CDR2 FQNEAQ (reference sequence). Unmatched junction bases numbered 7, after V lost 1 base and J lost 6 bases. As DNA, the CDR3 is TGTGCCAGCAGCTTAGAGGGCGGGAGGGCCGGCAATGAGCAGTTCTTC. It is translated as CASSLEGGRAGNEQFF.

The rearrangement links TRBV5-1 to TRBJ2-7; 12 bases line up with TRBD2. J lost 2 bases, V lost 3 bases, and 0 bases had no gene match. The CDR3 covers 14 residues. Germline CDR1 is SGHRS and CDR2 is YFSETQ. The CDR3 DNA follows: TGCGCCAGCAGCTGGACTAGCGGGGCCTACGAGCAGTACTTC. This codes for CASSWTSGAYEQYF.

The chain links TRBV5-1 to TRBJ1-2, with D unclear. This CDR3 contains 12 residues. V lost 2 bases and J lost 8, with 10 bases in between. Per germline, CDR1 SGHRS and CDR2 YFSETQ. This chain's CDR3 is CASSFSKDGYTF. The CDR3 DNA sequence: TGCGCCAGCAGCTTCTCTAAGGACGGCTACACCTTC.

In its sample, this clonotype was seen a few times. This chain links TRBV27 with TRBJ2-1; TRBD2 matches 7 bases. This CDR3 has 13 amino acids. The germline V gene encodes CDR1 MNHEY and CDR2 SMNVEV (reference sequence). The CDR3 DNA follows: TGTGCAGCCGGGGGGAGGGTTGGGAATGAGCAGTTCTTC. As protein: CAAGGRVGNEQFF.

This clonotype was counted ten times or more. The CDR3: CATSRDTPVSNEKLFF. Here the CDR3 DNA reads TGTGCCACCAGCAGAGACACCCCAGTTTCTAATGAAAAACTGTTTTTT. The genes are TRBV15 and TRBJ1-4; D not resolved. V gave up 0 bases and J gave up 3 bases, with 11 bases separating them. Germline loops: CDR1 LNHNV, CDR2 YYDKDF (reference sequence). The CDR3 is 16 amino acids. Filled out from reference TRBV15 and TRBJ1-4, the complete variable domain reads DAMVIQNPRYQVTQFGKPVTLSCSQTLNHNVMYWYQQKSSQAPKLLFHYYDKDFNNEADTPDNFQSRRPNTSFCFLDIRSPGLGDTAMYLCATSRDTPVSNEKLFFGSGTQLSVL.

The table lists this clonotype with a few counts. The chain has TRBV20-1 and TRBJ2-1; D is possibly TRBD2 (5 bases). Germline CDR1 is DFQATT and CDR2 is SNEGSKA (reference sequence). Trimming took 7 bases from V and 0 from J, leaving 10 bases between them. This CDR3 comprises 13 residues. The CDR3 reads CSGAGSSYNEQFF. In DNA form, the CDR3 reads TGCAGTGGCGCTGGGAGCTCCTACAATGAGCAGTTCTTC.

CDR3 sequence reads: CASSPPLTSGGYNEQFF. The CDR3 nucleotides read TGTGCCAGCAGTCCACCCCTGACTAGCGGGGGTTACAATGAGCAGTTCTTC. The V gene is TRBV28, the J gene TRBJ2-1; 12 bases line up with TRBD2. The germline V gene encodes CDR1 MDHEN and CDR2 SYDVKM. V lost 5 bases and J lost 4; bases outside the gene matches: 9. The CDR3 extends over 17 amino acids.

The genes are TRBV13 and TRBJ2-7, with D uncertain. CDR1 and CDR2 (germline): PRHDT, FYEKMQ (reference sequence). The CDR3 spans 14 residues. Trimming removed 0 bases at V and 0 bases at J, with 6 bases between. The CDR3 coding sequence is TGTGCCAGCAGCTTAGGCGTCTTCTCCTACGAGCAGTACTTC. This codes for CASSLGVFSYEQYF.

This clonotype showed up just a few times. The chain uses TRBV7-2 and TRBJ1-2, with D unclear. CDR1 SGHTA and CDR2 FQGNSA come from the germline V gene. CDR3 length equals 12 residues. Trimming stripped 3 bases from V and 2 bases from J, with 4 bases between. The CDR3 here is CASSFRNYGYTF. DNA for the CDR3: TGTGCCAGCAGCTTTAGAAACTATGGCTACACCTTC.

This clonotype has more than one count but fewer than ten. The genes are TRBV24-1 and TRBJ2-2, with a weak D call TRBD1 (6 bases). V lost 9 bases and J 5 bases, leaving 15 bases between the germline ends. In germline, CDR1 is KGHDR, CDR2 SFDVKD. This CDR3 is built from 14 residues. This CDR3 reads CATSLGARTGELFF. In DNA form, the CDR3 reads TGTGCCACCTCTTTGGGGGCGAGGACCGGGGAGCTGTTTTTT.

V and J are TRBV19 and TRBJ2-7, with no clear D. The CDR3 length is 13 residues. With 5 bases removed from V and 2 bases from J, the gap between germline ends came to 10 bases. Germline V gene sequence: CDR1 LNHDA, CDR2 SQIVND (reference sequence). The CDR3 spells CASSFSLPYEQYF. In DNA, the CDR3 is TGTGCCAGTAGTTTTTCTCTCCCCTACGAGCAGTACTTC.